This T cell receptor (beta chain) was obtained from a study of CD8 T cells in ankylosing spondylitis (dated by TCRdb to between 2016 and 2019). About the study as a whole: To find TCR variants linked to disease, the study profiled T cell receptor beta repertoires in ankylosing spondylitis patients and healthy donors. Peripheral blood was sampled, and synovial fluid was also collected from ankylosing spondylitis patients. The whole study cohort included about a hundred healthy donors and under 30 ankylosing spondylitis patients. Overall study outcomes, separate from this receptor: The disease-linked clones showed a CD8+ phenotype and occurred at relatively low frequencies in peripheral blood. Some motif variants were previously reported in synovial fluid and blood of reactive arthritis patients, suggesting common disease-initiation mechanisms. Blood from ankylosing spondylitis patients appeared to be characterized by a TCR beta motif made up of seven or eight highly homologous amino acid variants. The disease-linked clones were reported to be significantly enriched in matched synovial fluid samples from ankylosing spondylitis patients.

The CDR3 spans 13 residues, from the cysteine through the phenylalanine. Only CDR3 DNA remains: 39 bases, in frame from the first base. Trimming costs V 7 bases and J 2 bases, and their ends lie 12 bases apart. The sample was run on an Illumina HiSeq 2500. Quantitative 5'-RACE with molecular barcodes was used to prepare TCR beta libraries. The original methods were these. Disease-linked TCR variants were identified with a new computational method built on a probabilistic model of VDJ rearrangement. TCRdb reanalyzed the raw reads on its own, using fastp at Q25 for trimming and MiXCR for clone calling, and kept in-frame beta chains. Each entry merges the rows of one CDR3 protein and shows their most common DNA and genes. It is TCRdb's table, rather than the study itself, that gives the V and J calls and clone size. For this sample the table gives about 750,000 distinct CDR3 sequences, of which 15% to 20% were detected only once. The top ten clonotypes cover roughly a fifth of the sample.

This clonotype was detected a few times. Its antigen specificity is not known. No base quality values were provided; no much bigger clone lies one nucleotide off. Sequencing was performed on blood, either unsorted or a sorted T cell fraction (not recorded which). This receptor was identified in a male donor with ankylosing spondylitis. The chain is encoded by TRBV12-3 or TRBV12-4 joined to TRBJ2-7, with TRBD1 tentatively as D gene (6 bases match). The DNA reads TGTGCCAGCACCTTAGGGGGTACCTACGAGCAGTACTTC. This is translated as CASTLGGTYEQYF.